One T cell receptor (beta chain) is described in this entry. Original analysis: How many nucleated cells were present was estimated from reference gene primer amplification. The data were produced by immunoSEQ multiplex PCR, yet TCRdb's version contains in-frame clones alone and is incomplete. The V and J calls and clone size come from that table; D and trimming were worked out from the DNA. The sample contains about 15,000 clones, roughly 70% of which appear only once. The data belong to a study of blood T cell repertoires in COVID-19. As for the study in general: Collection of acute and convalescent COVID-19 samples took place in the United States, Italy and Spain. The analysed material was cDNA or gDNA that came from T cells, B-cell-depleted T cells, or PBMCs.

CDR1 and CDR2 (germline): SNHLY, FYNNEI. V gave up 1 base and J gave up 6 bases; unmatched junction bases: 11. The CDR3 runs 18 residues. The sample taken for sequencing was peripheral blood. The chain carries TRBV2 and TRBJ1-6; 8 bases map to TRBD1. The receptor was isolated from a man aged 55-75 years with acute or convalescent COVID-19. The CDR3 region is CASSEGEVTGGGNSPLHF. The CDR3 DNA reads as TGTGCCAGCAGTGAAGGGGAGGTAACAGGGGGTGGTAATTCACCCCTCCACTTT.